This T cell receptor (beta chain) was documented in a study of T cell responses to AZD1222 COVID-19 vaccine. The CDR3 contains 12 residues. The V gene's germline CDR1 is SGDLS and CDR2 YYNGEE. V lost 4 bases and J 4 bases, leaving 6 bases between the germline ends. The table came from immunoSEQ multiplex PCR; TCRdb's copy has only in-frame clones and leaves some out. There are about 140,000 clones in the sample; 90% occur only once, and roughly 3.2% lies in the top ten. This TCR was sampled from an adult in good health. This chain uses TRBV9 with TRBJ1-3; no clear D. This material consisted of peripheral blood, taken on day 0 of AZD1222 vaccination. The CDR3 spells CASSLAGNTIYF. CDR3 sequence (DNA): TGTGCCAGCAGCTTGGCCGGAAACACCATATATTTT.